This is a list of T cell receptor beta chains from one sample in a study of control samples from healthy donors and cancer patients. This table comes from immunoSEQ multiplex PCR, and its TCRdb copy is limited to in-frame clones, with some not included. The sample includes 150,000 to 200,000 clones, roughly 89% of them seen just once. The material sequenced was blood. These receptors all stem from a man aged 30-40 years in good health. CDR3s include the opening cysteine and the closing phenylalanine or tryptophan. D genes are given only for firm matches. Clone size is given for some rows only: seen once, a few or many times, or a class if the clone is expanded.

j_call v_call clone_size d_call cdr3_aa cdr3_nt
TRBJ1-6 TRBV21-1 few - CASSKSSGGNSPLHF TGTGCCAGCAGCAAATCATCTGGGGGAAATTCACCCCTCCACTTT
TRBJ1-6 TRBV14 - - CASSLGSNSPLHF TGTGCCAGCAGCCTCGGAAGCAATTCACCCCTCCACTTT
TRBJ1-1 TRBV6-5 - - CASRDPGGETEAFF TGTGCCAGCAGGGACCCAGGCGGGGAAACTGAAGCTTTCTTT
TRBJ1-5 TRBV4-3 - - CASSQVFGVGDQPQHF TGCGCCAGCAGCCAAGTATTTGGGGTAGGGGATCAGCCCCAGCATTTT
TRBJ2-7 TRBV19 - - CASSLGGTIYEQYF TGTGCCAGTAGTCTAGGGGGGACTATCTACGAGCAGTACTTC
TRBJ2-1 TRBV9 - - CASSPTGGSSYNEQFF TGTGCCAGCAGCCCCACGGGTGGGAGCTCCTACAATGAGCAGTTCTTC
TRBJ2-7 TRBV7-2 - - CASSLGFAIPYEQYF TGTGCCAGCAGCTTAGGGTTTGCGATCCCCTACGAGCAGTACTTC
TRBJ2-3 TRBV18 - TRBD2 CASSPVAGGTSSTDTQYF TGTGCCAGCTCACCAGTAGCGGGAGGCACCTCTAGCACAGATACGCAGTATTTT
TRBJ2-2 TRBV4-3 - TRBD1 CASSPGQLVPGELFF TGCGCCAGCTCCCCGGGACAGCTTGTTCCCGGGGAGCTGTTTTTT
TRBJ2-3 TRBV5-4 - - CASSGGPVGGEDTQYF TGTGCCAGCAGCGGGGGCCCCGTAGGAGGGGAAGATACGCAGTATTTT
TRBJ2-7 TRBV7-9 - - CASSPPQGTYEQYF TGTGCCAGCAGCCCCCCGCAGGGAACCTACGAGCAGTACTTC
TRBJ1-1 TRBV14 - - CASSREYDTEAFF TGTGCCAGCAGCCGTGAATATGACACTGAAGCTTTCTTT
TRBJ1-5 TRBV20-1 - - CSASPRTGNQPQHF TGCAGTGCTAGTCCCAGGACAGGCAATCAGCCCCAGCATTTT
TRBJ1-2 TRBV18 - TRBD1 CASSPTPGQGYGYTF TGTGCCAGCTCACCAACTCCGGGACAGGGTTATGGCTACACCTTC
TRBJ2-6 TRBV5-1 once - CASSFRAISGANVLTF TGCGCCAGCAGCTTTAGAGCCATCTCTGGGGCCAACGTCCTGACTTTC
TRBJ1-1 TRBV6-4 - - CASSDRGPGEAFF TGTGCCAGCAGTGACAGAGGGCCGGGTGAAGCTTTCTTT
TRBJ1-5 TRBV4-2 - - CASSQGADNQPQHF TGTGCCAGCAGCCAAGGGGCGGACAATCAGCCCCAGCATTTT
TRBJ2-7 TRBV18 - - CASSPDGTYEQYF TGTGCCAGCTCACCAGACGGCACCTACGAGCAGTACTTC
TRBJ2-4 TRBV3-1/TRBV3-2 - - CASSAQVGAKNIQYF TGTGCCAGCAGCGCACAGGTGGGAGCCAAAAACATTCAGTACTTC
TRBJ2-2 TRBV5-1 - TRBD2 CASSPTSKNTGELFF TGCGCCAGCAGCCCGACTAGCAAGAACACCGGGGAGCTGTTTTTT
TRBJ2-1 TRBV11-3 - - CASSTAGGGPGNEQFF TGTGCCAGCAGCACCGCCGGCGGAGGGCCAGGTAATGAGCAGTTCTTC
TRBJ2-1 TRBV24-1 - - CATSDLPKGDLFNEQFF TGTGCCACCAGTGATTTGCCGAAGGGAGACCTATTCAATGAGCAGTTCTTC
TRBJ2-3 TRBV6-5 - - CASSSSGDTQYF TGTGCCAGCAGTTCCTCGGGGGATACGCAGTATTTT
TRBJ1-6 TRBV3-1/TRBV3-2 - TRBD1 CASSMPGGSPLHF TGTGCCAGCAGCATGCCAGGGGGGTCACCCCTCCACTTT
TRBJ2-3 TRBV10-3 few - CAISRESSTDTQYF TGTGCCATCAGTAGGGAGAGTAGCACAGATACGCAGTATTTT
TRBJ1-2 TRBV6-4 once - CASSEQGVGYTF TGTGCCAGCAGTGAACAGGGTGTGGGCTACACCTTC
TRBJ1-5 TRBV28 - TRBD1 CASSLDRVSNQPQHF TGTGCCAGCAGTCTTGACAGGGTGAGCAATCAGCCCCAGCATTTT
TRBJ2-5 TRBV25-1 - TRBD2 CASSEPGLAETQYF TGTGCCAGCAGTGAACCCGGACTAGCAGAGACCCAGTACTTC
TRBJ1-3 TRBV20-1 - - CSASDRGAKSTIYF TGCAGTGCTAGTGATCGGGGGGCGAAAAGCACCATATATTTT
TRBJ2-7 TRBV6-5 - - CASRSDRPSYEQYF TGTGCCAGCAGGTCAGACAGGCCAAGCTACGAGCAGTACTTC
TRBJ1-2 TRBV6-5 - - CASSYSSGGYTF TGTGCCAGCAGTTACTCTTCGGGGGGCTACACCTTC
TRBJ1-1 TRBV7-9 - TRBD1 CAVQGARNTEAFF TGTGCGGTACAGGGGGCAAGGAACACTGAAGCTTTCTTT
TRBJ2-7 TRBV23-1 - - CASSRWETYEQYF TGCGCCAGCAGTCGATGGGAGACCTACGAGCAGTACTTC
TRBJ2-2 TRBV5-1 once - CASSLATGTLLELFF TGCGCCAGCAGCCTAGCGACAGGGACTCTTCTGGAGCTGTTTTTT
TRBJ1-2 TRBV28 - - CASISTGAYGYTF TGTGCCAGCATTTCAACGGGGGCCTATGGCTACACCTTC